The 12 T cell receptor beta chains presented below share a single source sample, sequenced in a study of cytomegalovirus exposure and HLA in healthy donors. PCR employed 60 Vbeta and 13 Jbeta primers. Data came from immunoSEQ multiplex PCR; TCRdb stores just in-frame clones and leaves some out. The sample has some 190,000 clones; just over 75% are singletons. Sequencing was performed on PBMCs. The receptors shown here come from a man younger than 30 in good health and CMV-seronegative.

This clone turned up a few times. This sequence joins TRBV6-1 and TRBJ2-1; D not resolved. Germline V CDR1 and CDR2: MNHNS, SASEGT. Trimming cost V 0 bases and J 9 bases, with 3 bases left between them. The CDR3 loop spans 11 amino acids. This CDR3 is CASSEAREQFF. As DNA, the CDR3 is TGTGCCAGCAGTGAAGCCCGTGAGCAGTTCTTC.

In its sample, this clone was seen once. The V gene is TRBV5-1, the J gene TRBJ1-1, with 7 bases matching TRBD1. V gave up 0 bases and J gave up 4 bases; unmatched junction bases: 6. The V gene's germline CDR1 is SGHRS and CDR2 YFSETQ. The CDR3 spans 15 residues. The CDR3 nucleotides read TGCGCCAGCAGCTTGGGGGCACAGGGGCTCACTGAAGCTTTCTTT. Its protein product is CASSLGAQGLTEAFF.

The chain has TRBV7-9 and TRBJ1-2; D gene uncertain. The CDR3 has 15 residues. Trimming cost V 8 bases and J 4 bases, with 20 bases left between them. CDR1 is SEHNR, CDR2 FQNEAQ, per germline (reference sequence). CDR3 amino acids: CASGPADLTGYGYTF. For the CDR3, the DNA is TGTGCCAGCGGCCCCGCGGACTTAACTGGCTATGGCTACACCTTC.

This rearrangement joins TRBV7-9 to TRBJ1-2, with TRBD1 identical over 7 bases. Germline CDR1 is SEHNR and CDR2 is FQNEAQ (reference sequence). Trimming cost V 5 bases and J 0 bases; bases outside gene matches: 6. There are 15 residues in the CDR3. DNA for the CDR3: TGTGCCAGCAGCCAGACAGGGAAGACTAACTATGGCTACACCTTC. Protein product: CASSQTGKTNYGYTF.

The chain uses TRBV9 and TRBJ2-7; possible D gene TRBD1, 6 bases. Germline CDR1 is SGDLS and CDR2 is YYNGEE. Trimming left V 3 bases short and J 8 bases short, with 21 bases between. This CDR3 spans 15 amino acids. DNA of the CDR3: TGTGCCAGCAGCGGAGAGGCGGCAGGGGTTCAGAAGCAGTACTTC. This translates into CASSGEAAGVQKQYF. Together with reference TRBV9 and TRBJ2-7, the CDR3 gives the full variable domain: DSGVTQTPKHLITATGQRVTLRCSPRSGDLSVYWYQQSLDQGLQFLIQYYNGEERAKGNILERFSAQQFPDLHSELNLSSLELGDSALYFCASSGEAAGVQKQYFGPGTRLTVT.

The J gene is TRBJ1-1, the V gene TRBV6-1, with D perhaps TRBD1 (6 bases). The V and J ends lost 6 bases and 1 base respectively, with 12 bases between them. From germline, CDR1 is MNHNS and CDR2 SASEGT. This CDR3 spans 14 amino acids. CDR3 sequence: CASSATGQNTEAFF. DNA for the CDR3: TGTGCCAGCAGCGCAACAGGGCAGAACACTGAAGCTTTCTTT.

The chain combines TRBV27 with TRBJ2-2, with TRBD2 matching over 9 bases. The CDR3 covers 16 residues. Germline CDR1 reads MNHEY; CDR2 reads SMNVEV (reference sequence). Trimming cost V 5 bases and J 5 bases; bases outside gene matches: 9. The CDR3 DNA follows: TGTGCCAGCAGTCCATCTAGCGGGGAGGCGACCGGGGAGCTGTTTTTT. This gives the protein CASSPSSGEATGELFF.

This clone occurred a few times. The gene calls are TRBV7-2 and TRBJ2-2; 9 bases are shared with TRBD2. J gave up 2 bases and V 3 bases, and 1 base lay outside the gene matches. Germline values: CDR1 SGHTA, CDR2 FQGNSA. CDR3 length equals 15 residues. In DNA, the CDR3 is TGTGCCAGCAGCTTGACTAGCGGTAACACCGGGGAGCTGTTTTTT. Encoded protein: CASSLTSGNTGELFF.

The chain employs TRBV7-6 and TRBJ1-4; no definite D call. The germline CDR1 and CDR2 sequences are SGHVS and FNYEAQ. The CDR3 is made up of 14 amino acids. V was pared by 6 bases and J by 4 bases, with 12 bases between. DNA of the CDR3: TGTGCCAGCAGTCTGGCGGGGATTAATGAAAAACTGTTTTTT. Translated: CASSLAGINEKLFF.

The V gene is TRBV9, the J gene TRBJ1-6; 10 bases fit TRBD1. CDR1 and CDR2 (germline): SGDLS, YYNGEE. V was clipped by 5 bases and J by 3 bases; unmatched bases: 14. The CDR3 sequence is 19 residues long. The CDR3 DNA sequence: TGTGCCAGCAGTGCCCTAGGTTGGACAGGGGGAGACTATAATTCACCCCTCCACTTT. It is translated as CASSALGWTGGDYNSPLHF.

The V call is TRBV12-5, the J call TRBJ1-5; the D is unclear. The V and J ends lost 2 bases and 5 bases respectively, with 10 bases between them. This CDR3 is built from 14 residues. Germline CDR1 is LGHNT and CDR2 is FRNRAP. Here the CDR3 DNA reads TGTGCTAGTGGTTTGTCAGGAAGCCATCAGCCCCAGCATTTT. Its protein is CASGLSGSHQPQHF. Drawing the rest from reference TRBV12-5 and TRBJ1-5, the complete variable domain is DARVTQTPRHKVTEMGQEVTMRCQPILGHNTVFWYRQTMMQGLELLAYFRNRAPLDDSGMPKDRFSAEMPDATLATLKIQPSEPRDSAVYFCASGLSGSHQPQHFGDGTRLSIL.

This chain connects TRBV5-4 to TRBJ2-1; the D gene is possibly TRBD1 (6 bases). Germline V gene data show CDR1 as SGHNT and CDR2 as YYREEE (reference sequence). V was clipped by 2 bases and J by 0 bases, with 9 bases between them. The CDR3 has 15 residues. CDR3 bases: TGTGCCAGCAGCTTTGGGGACACCTCCTACAATGAGCAGTTCTTC. As protein: CASSFGDTSYNEQFF.